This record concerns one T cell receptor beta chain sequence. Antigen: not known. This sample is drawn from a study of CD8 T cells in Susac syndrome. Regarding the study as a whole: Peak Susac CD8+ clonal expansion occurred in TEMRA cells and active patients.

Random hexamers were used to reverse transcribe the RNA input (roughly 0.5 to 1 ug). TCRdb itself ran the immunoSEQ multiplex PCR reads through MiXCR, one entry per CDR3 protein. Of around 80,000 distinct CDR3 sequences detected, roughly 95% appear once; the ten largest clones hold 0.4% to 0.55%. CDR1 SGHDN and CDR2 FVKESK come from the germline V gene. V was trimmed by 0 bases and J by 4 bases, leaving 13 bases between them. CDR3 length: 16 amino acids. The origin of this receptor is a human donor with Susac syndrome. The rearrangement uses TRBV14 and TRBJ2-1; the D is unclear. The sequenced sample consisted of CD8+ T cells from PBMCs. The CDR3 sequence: CASSQDVVPAYNEQFF. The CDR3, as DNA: TGTGCCAGCAGCCAAGATGTAGTTCCGGCTTACAATGAGCAGTTCTTC. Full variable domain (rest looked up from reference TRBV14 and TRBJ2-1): EAGVTQFPSHSVIEKGQTVTLRCDPISGHDNLYWYRRVMGKEIKFLLHFVKESKQDESGMPNNRFLAERTGGTYSTLKVQPAELEDSGVYFCASSQDVVPAYNEQFFGPGTRLTVL.